Shown below are 27 T cell receptor beta chains from a single sample sequenced in a study of T cells after yellow fever vaccination. TCRdb passed the 5' RACE reads through MiXCR, listing each CDR3 protein once. The sample contains about 350,000 distinct CDR3 sequences, under 14% of which appear only once. The specimen comprised PBMCs, sampled on the day of the first yellow fever vaccination. Receptors originate from a man between 18 and 35 years old who received the YFV17D yellow fever vaccine.

V gene TRBV6-2 or TRBV6-3 combines with J gene TRBJ1-1; unclear D gene. Per germline, CDR1 MNHEY and CDR2 SVGEGT. The V gene lost 7 bases and the J gene lost 7 bases, with 16 bases spanning the gap. CDR3 length: 13 amino acids. CDR3 sequence reads: CASTSRPGFEAFF. Written as DNA, the CDR3 is TGTGCCAGCACCTCGCGGCCGGGATTTGAAGCTTTCTTT.

A few counts support this clonotype. The genes are TRBV7-2 and TRBJ1-3; the D is unclear. Trimming shortened V by 5 bases and J by 0 bases, and 14 bases separated the two germline ends. Germline V lookup: CDR1 SGHTA, CDR2 FQGNSA. The CDR3 extends over 16 amino acids. For the CDR3, the DNA is TGTGCCAGCAGCACAGTCGGAGGGAACTCTGGAAACACCATATATTTT. Protein: CASSTVGGNSGNTIYF. Based on the CDR3 plus reference TRBV7-2 and TRBJ1-3, the full variable domain is GAGVSQSPSNKVTEKGKDVELRCDPISGHTALYWYRQSLGQGLEFLIYFQGNSAPDKSGLPSDRFSAERTGGSVSTLTIQRTQQEDSAVYLCASSTVGGNSGNTIYFGEGSWLTVV.

The chain carries TRBV27 and TRBJ2-2, with 7 bases lining up with TRBD1. CDR1 is MNHEY and CDR2 is SMNVEV in the germline V gene (reference sequence). Trimming took 1 base from V and 4 from J; bases not matched to a gene: 12. The CDR3 extends over 18 amino acids. The CDR3 DNA is TGTGCCAGCAGTTTATTCAACCGTCCAGGGGGTATCACCGGGGAGCTGTTTTTT. This sequence encodes CASSLFNRPGGITGELFF.

This clonotype was seen at least ten times. The rearrangement uses TRBV20-1 and TRBJ2-3; 9 nucleotides agree with TRBD2. The germline V gene encodes CDR1 DFQATT and CDR2 SNEGSKA (reference sequence). The CDR3 has 13 residues. With V trimmed by 6 bases and J by 2 bases, 3 bases remained unmatched. CDR3 loop: CSALAGNTDTQYF. As DNA, the CDR3 is TGCAGTGCCCTAGCGGGGAACACAGATACGCAGTATTTT.

V usage is TRBV18 and J usage is TRBJ1-1, with D unclear. Germline-derived CDR1 and CDR2 are KGHSH and LQKENI. The CDR3 is made up of 15 amino acids. V lost 1 base and J 5 bases, leaving 14 bases between the germline ends. In DNA form, the CDR3 reads TGTGCCAGCTCACCACTTGAGGGCATAGCGACTGAAGCTTTCTTT. This encodes CASSPLEGIATEAFF.

The table lists this clonotype with many counts. The chain recombines TRBV20-1 with TRBJ2-7; tentatively, D is TRBD2 (5 bases). The CDR3 spans 15 residues. Germline CDR1 reads DFQATT; CDR2 reads SNEGSKA (reference sequence). V was trimmed by 4 bases and J by 4 bases, leaving 20 bases between them. The CDR3 spells CSANKEGLRTYEQYV. CDR3 in DNA: TGCAGTGCTAACAAAGAGGGCCTCCGTACGTACGAGCAGTACGTC.

The chain is built from TRBV5-1 and TRBJ1-1, with D unclear. V gave up 0 bases and J gave up 2 bases, with 5 bases separating them. The CDR3 has 13 residues. Germline-derived CDR1 and CDR2 are SGHRS and YFSETQ. CDR3 protein: CASSLEENTEAFF. The DNA for the CDR3 is TGCGCCAGCAGCTTGGAAGAAAACACTGAAGCTTTCTTT.

This sequence joins TRBV12-3 or TRBV12-4 and TRBJ1-1, with no clear D. The V end was cut by 5 bases, the J end by 1 base, with 11 bases between. The CDR3 extends over 14 amino acids. Here the CDR3 DNA reads TGTGCCAGCAGTAAAACGGTGCGGAACACTGAAGCTTTCTTT. Translated, it gives CASSKTVRNTEAFF.

In its sample, this clonotype was seen many times. The chain combines TRBV5-1 with TRBJ1-2, with 7 bases that match TRBD1. Trimming at V came to 4 bases and at J to 11 bases, leaving 8 bases not matched to a gene. The CDR3 totals 12 residues. The V gene's germline CDR1 is SGHRS and CDR2 YFSETQ. The CDR3 loop is CASSLGQDKYTF. CDR3 DNA: TGCGCCAGCAGCCTCGGACAGGATAAATACACCTTC.

The table lists this clonotype with a few counts. The rearrangement joins TRBV12-3 or TRBV12-4 to TRBJ2-7; TRBD1 agrees at 10 bases. V trimming: 5 bases; J trimming: 0 bases; junction bases outside the gene matches: 10. CDR3 length: 17 residues. This chain's CDR3 is CASSPPGQGLSSYEQYF. CDR3 nucleotide sequence: TGTGCCAGCAGTCCCCCGGGACAGGGGCTGAGCTCCTACGAGCAGTACTTC.

In its sample, this clonotype was seen a few times. The J gene is TRBJ2-5, the V gene TRBV7-6, with D hard to call. Between the trimmed V and J ends, which lost 5 bases and 7 bases, there was a span of 11 bases. The CDR3 has 12 amino acids. Germline V gene lookup returns CDR1 SGHVS and CDR2 FNYEAQ. Here the CDR3 DNA reads TGTGCCAGCAGCATCCCCAGTGGGACCCAGTACTTC. It codes for CASSIPSGTQYF.

The chain links TRBV6-1 to TRBJ1-1, with D perhaps matching TRBD1 (6 bases). The CDR3 has 15 amino acids. Germline-derived CDR1 and CDR2 are MNHNS and SASEGT. V shed 1 base and J shed 4 bases, with 13 bases lying between them. CDR3 sequence (DNA): TGTGCCAGCAGTGAAGTGCAGGGAGGGGGCACTGAAGCTTTCTTT. Translating gives CASSEVQGGGTEAFF.

The CDR3 loop is CASSLVGQVQETQYF. The CDR3 DNA sequence: TGCGCCAGCAGCTTGGTTGGACAGGTGCAAGAGACCCAGTACTTC. This chain connects TRBV5-1 to TRBJ2-5, with 7 bases that match TRBD1. Germline V gene lookup returns CDR1 SGHRS and CDR2 YFSETQ. V dropped 0 bases and J dropped 2; count of bases not matched to a gene: 4. This CDR3 has 15 amino acids.

The rearrangement joins TRBV11-2 to TRBJ2-3; no clear D gene. The CDR3 has 15 amino acids. Trimming removed 3 bases at V and 2 bases at J, with 12 bases between. Germline V lookup: CDR1 SGHAT, CDR2 FQNNGV. This CDR3 reads CASSFMATTTDTQYF. The CDR3 DNA is TGTGCCAGCAGCTTCATGGCAACCACCACAGATACGCAGTATTTT. Filled out from reference TRBV11-2 and TRBJ2-3, the complete variable domain reads EAGVAQSPRYKIIEKRQSVAFWCNPISGHATLYWYQQILGQGPKLLIQFQNNGVVDDSQLPKDRFSAERLKGVDSTLKIQPAKLEDSAVYLCASSFMATTTDTQYFGPGTRLTVL.

This clonotype turned up a few times. The chain has TRBV7-9 and TRBJ1-2; 7 bases line up with TRBD1. The germline V gene encodes CDR1 SEHNR and CDR2 FQNEAQ (reference sequence). The CDR3 loop spans 15 amino acids. V trimming: 3 bases; J trimming: 2 bases; junction bases outside the gene matches: 6. The CDR3 nucleotides are TGTGCCAGCAGCTTCGGGGACAGAAGGAACTATGGCTACACCTTC. Its translation: CASSFGDRRNYGYTF.

V is TRBV7-9 and J is TRBJ2-7; 10 positions match TRBD2. V gave up 1 base and J gave up 0 bases; unmatched junction bases: 3. Germline assignment: CDR1 SEHNR and CDR2 FQNEAQ (reference sequence). This CDR3 has 16 residues. Written as DNA, the CDR3 is TGTGCCAGCAGCTTAGATACTAGCGGGGACTCCTACGAGCAGTACTTC. This translates into CASSLDTSGDSYEQYF.

There are a few counts of this clonotype. The V and J genes are TRBV7-8 and TRBJ2-7; 7 nucleotides match TRBD1. From germline, CDR1 is SGHVS and CDR2 FQNEAQ. The CDR3 has 13 residues. V shed 6 bases and J 3 bases; nucleotides not matched to a gene: 5. The CDR3 sequence is CASRTTGDYEQYF. CDR3 DNA sequence: TGTGCCAGCAGAACTACAGGGGACTACGAGCAGTACTTC.

This clonotype has more than one count but fewer than ten. The chain employs TRBV9 and TRBJ1-3; D unclear. This CDR3 contains 13 residues. Between the trimmed V and J ends, which lost 0 bases and 10 bases, there was a span of 11 bases. Germline V gives CDR1 SGDLS, CDR2 YYNGEE. In nucleotides, the CDR3 is TGTGCCAGCAGCGTAGTAGGGCAGACTACCATATATTTT. Amino acids: CASSVVGQTTIYF.

The chain links TRBV11-2 to TRBJ2-1; TRBD2 agrees at 14 bases. Germline lookup yields CDR1 SGHAT and CDR2 FQNNGV. The CDR3 is 18 residues long. V lost 5 bases and J lost 0; bases outside the gene matches: 6. DNA for the CDR3: TGTGCCAGCAGCCTGACTAGCGGGGGGGCCGGCTCCTACAATGAGCAGTTCTTC. The encoded protein is CASSLTSGGAGSYNEQFF.

This clonotype was detected many times. The chain is built from TRBV5-1 and TRBJ2-5; TRBD2 aligns across 8 bases. The germline CDR1 and CDR2 sequences are SGHRS and YFSETQ. V lost 3 bases to trimming and J lost 1 base; unmatched junction nucleotides: 5. This CDR3 is built from 15 residues. Here the CDR3 DNA reads TGCGCCAGCAGCTGGGGCGGGGGGTCCCAAGAGACCCAGTACTTC. Translation: CASSWGGGSQETQYF.

The chain uses TRBV4-1 and TRBJ1-5, with D perhaps matching TRBD1 (5 bases). The germline V gene has CDR1 MGHRA and CDR2 YSYEKL. V dropped 1 base and J dropped 6 bases, with 10 bases sitting between them. The CDR3 extends over 14 amino acids. The CDR3 loop is CASSQVGDGQPQHF. CDR3 in DNA: TGCGCCAGCAGCCAAGTGGGGGACGGTCAGCCCCAGCATTTT.

This chain joins TRBV29-1 and TRBJ1-3; D unclear. Trimming pared 0 bases from V and 0 bases from J, leaving 15 bases between. Germline V lookup: CDR1 SQVTM, CDR2 ANQGSEA. This CDR3 is built from 17 residues. The CDR3 loop reads CSVEERGTLSSGNTIYF. CDR3 DNA sequence: TGCAGCGTTGAAGAGAGAGGCACTTTGAGCTCTGGAAACACCATATATTTT. Based on the CDR3 plus reference TRBV29-1 and TRBJ1-3, the full variable domain is SAVISQKPSRDICQRGTSLTIQCQVDSQVTMMFWYRQQPGQSLTLIATANQGSEATYESGFVIDKFPISRPNLTFSTLTVSNMSPEDSSIYLCSVEERGTLSSGNTIYFGEGSWLTVV.

Only a few counts were recorded for this clonotype. The chain links TRBV5-4 to TRBJ2-1; 10 positions agree with TRBD2. With V trimmed by 4 bases and J by 7 bases, 11 bases remained unmatched. CDR1 is SGHNT, CDR2 YYREEE, per germline (reference sequence). CDR3 length: 16 residues. CDR3 coding DNA: TGTGCCAGCAGCCAGGACCTAGCGGGGGCCAAGAATGAGCAGTTCTTC. Translation: CASSQDLAGAKNEQFF.

This clonotype occurred a few times. This chain connects TRBV29-1 to TRBJ2-7, with no clear D. The germline V and J ends were trimmed by 2 bases and 3 bases, with 17 bases remaining between them. The CDR3 runs to 15 residues. Germline CDR1 SQVTM, CDR2 ANQGSEA. The CDR3 loop reads CSVELYTSPGYEQYF. CDR3 bases: TGCAGCGTTGAACTCTACACCAGCCCAGGCTACGAGCAGTACTTC.

Many counts were recorded for this clonotype. The DNA of the CDR3 is TGTGCCAGCACCTTCTCCAGGACTAACTACGAGCAGTACTTC. Protein product: CASTFSRTNYEQYF. The V and J genes are TRBV7-2 and TRBJ2-7; TRBD2 might be the D (6 bases). The CDR3 contains 14 residues. V gave up 7 bases and J gave up 3 bases, with 16 bases separating them. Germline CDR1 SGHTA, CDR2 FQGNSA. Full variable domain (outside the CDR3, taken from reference TRBV7-2 and TRBJ2-7): GAGVSQSPSNKVTEKGKDVELRCDPISGHTALYWYRQSLGQGLEFLIYFQGNSAPDKSGLPSDRFSAERTGGSVSTLTIQRTQQEDSAVYLCASTFSRTNYEQYFGPGTRLTVT.

This clonotype was picked up a small number of times. This chain joins TRBV10-3 and TRBJ2-1; 9 bases fit TRBD1. J was trimmed by 6 bases and V by 7 bases; bases with no gene match: 4. CDR1 is ENHRY, CDR2 SYGVKD, per germline. The CDR3 totals 13 residues. The CDR3 is CAITGTGSNEQFF. The CDR3 region has the DNA TGTGCCATCACCGGGACAGGGAGCAATGAGCAGTTCTTC.

This sequence joins TRBV11-2 and TRBJ2-5; the D gene is possibly TRBD1 (6 bases). CDR3 length equals 15 residues. V lost 3 bases and J 5 bases, leaving 16 bases between the germline ends. CDR1 and CDR2 (germline): SGHAT, FQNNGV. The CDR3 coding sequence is TGTGCCAGCAGCTTTGGTTGGGGGCTCAGGGAGACCCAGTACTTC. Its protein is CASSFGWGLRETQYF.